This T cell receptor (beta chain) was identified in a study of OX40 agonist ivuxolimab in advanced cancers. Background for the entire study: The costimulatory receptor OX40 (CD134) was targeted by ivuxolimab, a fully human IgG2 agonistic monoclonal antibody. Intravenous ivuxolimab was administered to patients every 2 weeks at six dose levels: 0.01, 0.1, 0.3, 1.5, 3 and 10 mg/kg. Of the approximately 50 dose-escalation patients, hepatocellular carcinoma was present in approximately 20, melanoma in around 15, renal cell carcinoma in 9 and head and neck cancer in 9. A male proportion of around 83% and a mean age of approximately 58 years, ranging from about 23 to 90, were recorded for the dose-escalation cohort. Patients were allowed to have had prior anti-PD-1, anti-PD-L1 or anti-CTLA-4 therapy, and approximately 40% of the dose-escalation patients had previously received checkpoint inhibitors. Partial responses occurred in three dose-escalation patients: two with cutaneous melanoma and one with hepatocellular carcinoma. The point of sequencing TCRbeta in the periphery was to test whether ivuxolimab changed TCR sequence diversity and drove clonal T-cell expansion. The monotherapy dose-escalation portion (N ≈ 50 patients) of the phase I ivuxolimab trial is reported in the paper. The study at large found these results: The antigen specificity of the clonally expanded peripheral T cells was not determined. Low levels of normalized T-cell clonal expansion were also shown by some nonresponding patients. In the 0.1-3.0 mg/kg groups, partial responders were among the patients with the lowest normalized peripheral clonal expansion, particularly in CD8+ T cells. After ivuxolimab, expanded clones were on average more numerous among CD8+ T cells than among CD4+ T cells. At doses of 0.1 to 3.0 mg/kg, clonal expansion of both CD4+ and CD8+ T cells in blood was seen between baseline and week 6.

Genomic DNA was isolated from the sorted cells so that the TCRbeta CDR3 region could be sequenced. TCRbeta CDR3 regions were sequenced using the immunoSEQ Assay. Held by TCRdb, this immuneACCESS table contains in-frame sequences only and omits some clones. Under half of the omission traces to an unresolved V gene where checked; the cause of the rest is unknown. A total of approximately 40,000 clones appear in this sample, 70% to 90% of them only once. The ten largest account for roughly a sixth of the sample. The CDR3 sequence holds 15 residues, the cysteine and phenylalanine included. Solely the CDR3 DNA is kept, with 45 bases framed from the first base. V gives up 6 bases and J gives up 2 bases, and the segment between their germline ends measures 13 bases. Looking up the germline V gene (reference sequence) yields CDR1 MNHEY and CDR2 SMNVEV. Details on this clone: Its antigen target is currently unknown. No base qualities exist here, and no much larger clone lies one base off it.

The trial excluded patients who had a history of autoimmune disease or who were on systemic immunosuppression. Peripheral blood for TCR sequencing was collected from all dose cohorts at baseline, on cycle 4 day 1, and on cycle 7 day 1. The samples were drawn from a first-in-human, open-label, multicenter phase I dose-escalation trial of ivuxolimab. Adults with locally advanced or metastatic head and neck squamous cell, hepatocellular, melanoma or renal cell carcinoma were enrolled in the trial. Before TCR sequencing, CD4+ T cells and CD8+ T cells from peripheral blood were sorted into separate populations.

The chain employs TRBV27 and TRBJ2-2; D gene: possibly TRBD1, on 5 matching bases. This specimen consisted of CD4+ or CD8+ T cells sorted from blood, obtained in a trial of the OX40 agonist ivuxolimab. This receptor was identified in an adult with an advanced solid tumor such as melanoma, head and neck, liver or kidney cancer. The sequenced DNA: TGTGCCAGCAGCTCGCAGGGAAGTAACACCGGGGAGCTGTTTTTT. This gives the protein CASSSQGSNTGELFF.